This TCR beta chain was captured by sequencing in a study of vaccination and CD4 T cells after COVID-19. The study sequenced cultured CD4+ T cell DNA using the Oncomine TCR Beta short-read assay. Each CDR3 protein gets one entry after TCRdb re-called the PCR reads with MiXCR. The data contain some 15,000 distinct CDR3 sequences, more than 45% of them singletons. Study-wide results and caveats: The researchers studied relatively few convalescent patients and omitted early post-infection timepoints.

The treatment here: roughly nine-day PBMC culture with coronavirus spike peptide pools or control peptides (ViraFEST assay). A remark on this clonotype: What it recognizes is unknown.

The sequencing sample was made of CD4+ T cells from blood, cultured in vitro. The clonotype originates from a human donor who had recovered from COVID-19.

The CDR3 is CSARGAGVGFSNQPQHF. The CDR3 nucleotides are TGCAGTGCTAGAGGGGCGGGCGTAGGGTTTAGCAATCAGCCCCAGCATTTT. The rearrangement uses TRBV20-1 and TRBJ1-5; D unclear. The ends were cut back, 1 base at V and 0 bases at J, with 16 bases in the middle. The germline gives CDR1 DFQATT, CDR2 SNEGSKA (reference sequence). The CDR3 contains 17 residues.